This T cell receptor (beta chain) appears in the sequencing data of a study of response to subunit inactivated influenza vaccine. This clonotype came up many times. Its target is unknown. Whole-study findings and limits: There was a suggestion from the authors that each seasonal influenza vaccination recruits few new T cells.

This CDR3 has 16 residues. CDR1 and CDR2 (germline): SGHDT, YYEEEE. V shed 0 bases and J shed 3 bases, with 13 bases lying between them. TCRdb ran MiXCR on the RT-PCR reads and lists one entry per CDR3 protein. The repertoire consists of roughly 190,000 distinct CDR3 sequences, with around an eighth occurring once and the leading ten covering approximately 27%. The material was CD8+ T cells sorted from PBMCs, obtained around 5 days after vaccination. The receptor comes from a man between 45 and 60 years old who received an inactivated influenza vaccine. The chain employs TRBV5-6 and TRBJ1-5, with D possibly being TRBD1 (5 bases). CDR3 nucleotide sequence: TGTGCCAGCAGCTTGGCCGGGGGGGATGACAATCAGCCCCAGCATTTT. Residues: CASSLAGGDDNQPQHF.